This T cell receptor beta chain was recovered during a study of vaccination effects on CD4 cells after COVID-19. At the level of the study: Wells of around 2 million PBMC each were grown with about 9.5 IU/ml IL-2 and 8.5 to 10 ug/ml peptides.

Method: immunoSEQ multiplex PCR; TCRdb's copy keeps in-frame clones and lacks some. The sample has approximately 60,000 clones; 78% are singletons. About this clone: Antigen unknown.

CD4+ T cell isolation took place after about nine days of culture. Two doses of either BNT162b2 or mRNA-1273 were given to each participant. Half of the medium was exchanged for IL-2 medium on both days 3 and 7. From germline, CDR1 is SGHRS and CDR2 YFSETQ. Trimming pared 4 bases from V and 5 bases from J, leaving 13 bases between. The CDR3 sequence is 13 residues long. The sequencing used CD4+ T cells from PBMCs cultured without peptide, collected after COVID-19 vaccination. This receptor was obtained from a human donor who received a COVID-19 vaccine. The chain joins TRBV5-1 to TRBJ2-7; the D gene is possibly TRBD1 (5 bases). CDR3 nucleotide sequence: TGCGCCAGCAGCGGTAGGGGTACAGACGAGCAGTACTTC. It translates to CASSGRGTDEQYF.